Each of the 31 T cell receptor beta chains below was sequenced from the same sample in a study of blood T cell repertoires in COVID-19. Generated by immunoSEQ multiplex PCR, the TCRdb table keeps only in-frame clones and is missing some. This table holds approximately 16,000 clones, around 82% found once. Specimen: peripheral blood. These receptors were collected from a human donor in a cohort sampled during active COVID-19.

This clone was seen just once. The J gene is TRBJ1-2, the V gene TRBV6-5; TRBD1 agrees at 9 bases. This CDR3 is 11 amino acids long. The V gene's germline CDR1 is MNHEY and CDR2 SVGAGI. Losses at the gene ends were 9 bases for V and 6 bases for J; bases not matched to a gene: 2. The chain's CDR3 is CASTGGHGYTF. The CDR3 DNA follows: TGTGCCAGTACAGGGGGCCATGGCTACACCTTC.

The chain employs TRBV24-1 and TRBJ1-5; a weak D match, TRBD1 (6 bases). Deletions cut 3 bases from V and 4 bases from J, with 9 bases between. The length of the CDR3 is 14 residues. CDR1 is KGHDR and CDR2 is SFDVKD in the germline V gene. CDR3 region: CATSDGGPNQPQHF. CDR3 in DNA: TGTGCCACCAGTGATGGGGGCCCGAATCAGCCCCAGCATTTT.

This clone occurred once. This chain joins TRBV10-1 and TRBJ1-5, with D tentatively TRBD1 (5 bases). Germline assignment: CDR1 WNHNN and CDR2 SYGVQD (reference sequence). The CDR3 loop spans 14 amino acids. The germline V and J ends were trimmed by 0 bases and 2 bases, with 5 bases remaining between them. The CDR3: CASSESGGNQPQHF. The CDR3 DNA reads TGCGCCAGCAGTGAGTCAGGGGGCAATCAGCCCCAGCATTTT.

The chain couples TRBV27 to TRBJ2-7, with 8 bases that match TRBD2. CDR1 is MNHEY and CDR2 is SMNVEV in the germline V gene (reference sequence). This CDR3 contains 15 residues. The ends lost 5 bases at V and 3 bases at J; junction bases unmatched: 9. DNA of the CDR3: TGTGCCAGCAGTCCCGCGGGACTAGTTCTCTACGAGCAGTACTTC. Its translation is CASSPAGLVLYEQYF.

The V call is TRBV6-5, the J call TRBJ2-3; D unresolved. The CDR3 spans 13 residues. The V and J ends lost 6 bases and 4 bases respectively, with 11 bases between them. Germline CDR1 and CDR2: MNHEY and SVGAGI. The CDR3 sequence is CASSPDLADTQYF. In DNA form, the CDR3 reads TGTGCCAGCAGCCCCGACTTGGCAGATACGCAGTATTTT.

The V gene is TRBV6-5, the J gene TRBJ2-7; TRBD1 matches at 9 bases. The CDR3 covers 13 residues. The V segment lost 4 bases and the J segment 7 bases; nucleotides outside the gene matches: 5. Germline V gene data show CDR1 as MNHEY and CDR2 as SVGAGI. CDR3 protein: CASSSRTGEEQYF. CDR3 nucleotides: TGTGCCAGCAGTTCTAGGACAGGGGAAGAGCAGTACTTC.

The chain links TRBV3-1 (or the pseudogene TRBV3-2) to TRBJ2-7; TRBD2 is a possible D gene (6 bases). The V gene lost 3 bases and the J gene lost 1 base, with 16 bases spanning the gap. The CDR3 consists of 16 residues. Germline CDR1 LGHDT, CDR2 YNNKEL (reference sequence). The CDR3 DNA follows: TGTGCCAGCAGCCACGTAGGAGCGGGCCTATCCTACGAGCAGTACTTC. Its protein is CASSHVGAGLSYEQYF.

This sequence joins TRBV2 and TRBJ1-4; a weak D match, TRBD1 (5 bases). CDR3 size: 14 residues. Germline V gene lookup returns CDR1 SNHLY and CDR2 FYNNEI. Trimming pared 6 bases from V and 5 bases from J, leaving 13 bases between. CDR3 nucleotides: TGTGCCAGCAGGGAGACAGTACCGAATGAAAAACTGTTTTTT. It specifies CASRETVPNEKLFF.

CDR3 DNA: TGCGCCAGCAGCTACGGAGTCGGGGGAACGGATACGCAGTATTTT. Encoded protein: CASSYGVGGTDTQYF. V usage is TRBV5-1 and J usage is TRBJ2-3; D is perhaps TRBD2 (6 bases). Germline V CDR1 and CDR2: SGHRS, YFSETQ. Trimming pared 3 bases from V and 6 bases from J, leaving 17 bases between. CDR3 length: 15 amino acids.

This chain links TRBV19 with TRBJ2-2; 8 bases are shared with TRBD1. Germline trimming cut 5 bases from V and 7 bases from J; bases unmatched to any gene: 6. The CDR3 length is 14 residues. From germline, CDR1 is LNHDA and CDR2 SQIVND (reference sequence). CDR3 loop: CASSSTGVDGELFF. The CDR3 bases are TGTGCCAGTAGTTCGACAGGGGTGGACGGGGAGCTGTTTTTT. The full variable domain, in which reference TRBV19 and TRBJ2-2 provide the parts outside the CDR3, is DGGITQSPKYLFRKEGQNVTLSCEQNLNHDAMYWYRQDPGQGLRLIYYSQIVNDFQKGDIAEGYSVSREKKESFPLTVTSAQKNPTAFYLCASSSTGVDGELFFGEGSRLTVL.

This chain uses TRBV4-3 with TRBJ2-3; the match to TRBD1 covers 9 bases. The trim removed 0 bases at V and 6 bases at J, leaving 10 bases unmatched. Germline values: CDR1 LGHNA, CDR2 YSLEER. This CDR3 is 17 amino acids long. CDR3 sequence: CASSQEGSGQGGDTQYF. CDR3 bases: TGCGCCAGCAGCCAAGAGGGTTCGGGACAGGGTGGTGATACGCAGTATTTT.

The chain recombines TRBV19 with TRBJ2-1; 12 bases are shared with TRBD2. The V gene's germline CDR1 is LNHDA and CDR2 SQIVND (reference sequence). Germline trimming cut 3 bases from V and 6 bases from J; bases unmatched to any gene: 18. CDR3 size: 20 residues. The CDR3 nucleotides are TGTGCCAGTAGTATTCTATCGGGCGGGGCTAGCGGGAGGGAGGCCAATGAGCAGTTCTTC. It encodes CASSILSGGASGREANEQFF.

The chain uses TRBV30 and TRBJ1-1, with 7 bases aligning to TRBD1. The CDR3 contains 14 residues. Germline V gives CDR1 GTSNPN, CDR2 SVGIG (reference sequence). Germline trimming cut 1 base from V and 0 bases from J; bases unmatched to any gene: 2. The CDR3 loop reads CAWSAGQLNTEAFF. The CDR3 DNA reads as TGTGCCTGGAGTGCGGGACAGCTGAACACTGAAGCTTTCTTT.

The V gene is TRBV11-2, the J gene TRBJ2-1, with 8 positions matching TRBD2. Germline CDR1 is SGHAT and CDR2 is FQNNGV. V was pared by 5 bases and J by 9 bases, with 15 bases of the junction left unmatched. The CDR3 has 16 residues. The CDR3 sequence is CASSPSGGGGLGEQFF. The CDR3 nucleotides are TGTGCCAGCAGCCCATCCGGCGGCGGGGGGTTGGGTGAGCAGTTCTTC. The full variable domain, in which reference TRBV11-2 and TRBJ2-1 provide the parts outside the CDR3, is EAGVAQSPRYKIIEKRQSVAFWCNPISGHATLYWYQQILGQGPKLLIQFQNNGVVDDSQLPKDRFSAERLKGVDSTLKIQPAKLEDSAVYLCASSPSGGGGLGEQFFGPGTRLTVL.

This clone was detected a few times. This chain connects TRBV6-5 to TRBJ2-1, with 7 bases aligning to TRBD2. In germline, CDR1 is MNHEY, CDR2 SVGAGI. The CDR3 totals 15 residues. V trimming: 5 bases; J trimming: 6 bases; junction bases outside the gene matches: 10. The CDR3 protein is CASSREGGRGNEQFF. The CDR3, as DNA: TGTGCCAGCAGTAGGGAGGGTGGTAGGGGCAATGAGCAGTTCTTC.

The genes are TRBV28 and TRBJ2-7, with 8 nucleotides matching TRBD1. This CDR3 is 14 amino acids long. CDR1 and CDR2 from the germline V gene are MDHEN and SYDVKM. V lost 6 bases and J lost 3; bases outside the gene matches: 7. The CDR3 DNA is TGTGCCAGCAGAGGACAGGGCAACCGCTACGAGCAGTACTTC. Protein product: CASRGQGNRYEQYF.

This clone has more than one count but fewer than ten. This chain connects TRBV29-1 to TRBJ2-5, with D unresolved. CDR1 is SQVTM and CDR2 is ANQGSEA in the germline V gene. The ends were cut back, 6 bases at V and 5 bases at J, with 7 bases in the middle. The CDR3 has 10 residues. CDR3 sequence (DNA): TGCAGCGTCGCCAGGGAGACCCAGTACTTC. Encoded protein: CSVARETQYF.

The V and J genes are TRBV7-8 and TRBJ2-1; D is possibly TRBD1 (5 bases). CDR1 and CDR2 (germline): SGHVS, FQNEAQ. V was shortened by 5 bases and J by 5 bases, with 13 bases between the two germline ends. This CDR3 region has 14 residues. In nucleotides, the CDR3 is TGTGCCAGCAGCAGGCCTCCGACAGACAATGAGCAGTTCTTC. This codes for CASSRPPTDNEQFF.

This clone occurred a few times. V and J are TRBV4-1 and TRBJ2-5; TRBD1 aligns across 10 bases. This CDR3 has 19 residues. V shed 1 base and J 4 bases; nucleotides not matched to a gene: 15. Germline CDR1 MGHRA, CDR2 YSYEKL. In nucleotides, the CDR3 is TGCGCCAGCAGCCAAGGTCTGCAGACAGGGGGCAGAGGGGGAGAGACCCAGTACTTC. Translating gives CASSQGLQTGGRGGETQYF.

The V call is TRBV18, the J call TRBJ1-1; 7 positions agree with TRBD1. Germline V gene lookup returns CDR1 KGHSH and CDR2 LQKENI. The CDR3 loop spans 15 amino acids. V lost 2 bases, J lost 1 base, and 4 bases stayed unmatched. The CDR3 spells CASSPGRDRNTEAFF. The CDR3 DNA reads TGTGCCAGCTCACCAGGCAGGGACAGGAACACTGAAGCTTTCTTT.

The chain carries TRBV11-2 and TRBJ2-2, with 9 nucleotides matching TRBD2. The J segment lost 1 base and the V segment lost 4 bases, leaving 10 bases of the junction unmatched. This CDR3 region has 18 residues. CDR1 is SGHAT and CDR2 is FQNNGV in the germline V gene. The CDR3 sequence: CASSSRTSALRNTGELFF. The CDR3 DNA follows: TGTGCCAGCAGCTCCCGGACTAGCGCCTTAAGGAACACCGGGGAGCTGTTTTTT.

V is TRBV2 and J is TRBJ1-5; TRBD1 agrees at 11 bases. Germline loops: CDR1 SNHLY, CDR2 FYNNEI. The V gene end was trimmed by 11 bases and the J gene end by 6 bases; junction bases not matched to a gene: 6. CDR3 size: 13 residues. Here the CDR3 DNA reads TGTGCCGGCGGGACAGGGGGTCTTCAGCCCCAGCATTTT. It specifies CAGGTGGLQPQHF.

The chain uses TRBV9 and TRBJ2-2; D is perhaps TRBD2 (5 bases). This CDR3 is 15 amino acids long. Germline V CDR1 and CDR2: SGDLS, YYNGEE. Trimming took off 0 bases at V and 6 bases at J, with 12 bases between the two ends. DNA of the CDR3: TGTGCCAGCAGCGTAGGGGCTAGCCCGGCCGGGGAGCTGTTTTTT. Translating gives CASSVGASPAGELFF.

J is TRBJ1-1 and V is TRBV27; 9 nucleotides match TRBD1. Looked up from germline, CDR1 is MNHEY and CDR2 is SMNVEV (reference sequence). The ends lost 3 bases at V and 1 base at J; junction bases unmatched: 9. The CDR3 length is 17 residues. CDR3 protein: CASSFLGQGQGNTEAFF. CDR3 sequence (DNA): TGTGCCAGCAGTTTCCTCGGACAGGGGCAGGGGAACACTGAAGCTTTCTTT.

This chain uses TRBV6-6 with TRBJ1-1, with D tentatively TRBD1 (6 bases). Germline V gene sequence: CDR1 MNHNY, CDR2 SVGAGI (reference sequence). The CDR3 sequence is 13 residues long. V was trimmed by 5 bases and J by 8 bases, leaving 15 bases between them. CDR3: CASSVQGGWEAFF. CDR3 bases: TGTGCCAGCAGTGTACAGGGTGGTTGGGAAGCTTTCTTT.

This CDR3 is CASSQGQLEVDTQYF. In DNA, the CDR3 is TGTGCCAGCAGCCAAGGGCAGCTCGAGGTAGATACGCAGTATTTT. This chain joins TRBV4-2 and TRBJ2-3; D is undetermined. CDR1 and CDR2 from the germline V gene are LGHNA and YNFKEQ. V was trimmed by 1 base and J by 5 bases, leaving 13 bases between them. The CDR3 runs to 15 residues.

This clone showed up just a few times. The chain carries TRBV27 and TRBJ2-7; 7 nucleotides agree with TRBD1. CDR3 length equals 15 residues. Germline lookup yields CDR1 MNHEY and CDR2 SMNVEV (reference sequence). V shed 5 bases, J shed 0 bases, and the junction held 7 bases outside the gene matches. The CDR3 nucleotides read TGTGCCAGCAGTCCTGGACAGGACAGCTCCTACGAGCAGTACTTC. Its translation is CASSPGQDSSYEQYF.

The chain couples TRBV19 to TRBJ1-6; weak D call: TRBD1 (6 bases). The germline CDR1 and CDR2 sequences are LNHDA and SQIVND (reference sequence). The length of the CDR3 is 14 residues. V gave up 6 bases and J gave up 6 bases, with 12 bases separating them. This CDR3 is CASSAQGFNSPLHF. The CDR3, as DNA: TGTGCCAGTAGCGCTCAGGGGTTTAATTCACCCCTCCACTTT.

The chain joins TRBV2 to TRBJ2-2; no reliable D call. V lost 6 bases, J lost 1 base, and 15 bases lay in between. CDR1 and CDR2 from the germline V gene are SNHLY and FYNNEI. The CDR3 extends over 16 amino acids. CDR3 sequence: CASSYIDSQNTGELFF. The CDR3 region has the DNA TGTGCCAGCAGCTATATAGATTCTCAGAACACCGGGGAGCTGTTTTTT.

The gene calls are TRBV5-6 and TRBJ2-3, with a possible D match to TRBD1 (5 bases). V was cut by 4 bases and J by 5 bases, with 11 bases left in between. This CDR3 has 13 amino acids. Germline V gives CDR1 SGHDT, CDR2 YYEEEE. CDR3 coding DNA: TGTGCCAGCAGCACCAAGGGGATAGATACGCAGTATTTT. This codes for CASSTKGIDTQYF. Full variable domain (rest looked up from reference TRBV5-6 and TRBJ2-3): DAGVTQSPTHLIKTRGQQVTLRCSPKSGHDTVSWYQQALGQGPQFIFQYYEEEERQRGNFPDRFSGHQFPNYSSELNVNALLLGDSALYLCASSTKGIDTQYFGPGTRLTVL.

This clone was observed a handful of times. This chain connects TRBV15 to TRBJ2-2; the D gene is possibly TRBD1 (5 bases). The V gene lost 5 bases and the J gene lost 1 base, with 14 bases spanning the gap. This CDR3 has 16 residues. The V gene's germline CDR1 is LNHNV and CDR2 YYDKDF (reference sequence). DNA for the CDR3: TGTGCCACCAGCGGCGACAGCCTCTTGAACACCGGGGAGCTGTTTTTT. As protein: CATSGDSLLNTGELFF.